One and the same sample provided the 25 T cell receptor beta chains below, sequenced in a study of blood T cells in healthy people across ages. Primed by a sample-barcoded 5' primer and a J-beta primer mix, a second PCR proceeded for about 6 to 11 cycles. TCRdb reprocessed the 5' RACE reads with MiXCR, giving one entry per CDR3 protein. The data contain 700,000 to 950,000 distinct CDR3 sequences, roughly 43% of them singletons. The sequencing sample was made of blood. The receptors shown here come from an older woman in good health.

This clonotype was counted at least ten times. The genes are TRBV7-8 and TRBJ2-7, with D possibly being TRBD1 (7 bases). The CDR3 runs to 16 residues. Germline CDR1 and CDR2: SGHVS and FQNEAQ. Trimming left V 5 bases short and J 2 bases short, with 19 bases between. CDR3 sequence reads: CASSPRAGQSPYEQYF. The CDR3 coding sequence is TGTGCCAGCAGCCCACGGGCGGGACAGAGCCCCTACGAGCAGTACTTC.

In this sample, this clonotype turned up a few times. The chain has TRBV28 and TRBJ2-7; D unresolved. The CDR3 is 14 residues long. CDR1 and CDR2 (germline): MDHEN, SYDVKM. Deletions cut 2 bases from V and 2 bases from J, with 10 bases between. CDR3 loop: CASSLGQVPYEQYF. As DNA, the CDR3 is TGTGCCAGCAGTTTAGGCCAGGTTCCCTACGAGCAGTACTTC.

This clonotype is a singleton in its sample. Possible read error: a much larger clone is one base away. The chain carries TRBV7-9 and TRBJ1-1, with a tentative D call TRBD1 (5 bases). Germline values: CDR1 SEHNR, CDR2 FQNEAQ (reference sequence). This CDR3 region has 14 residues. V was clipped by 5 bases and J by 6 bases, with 16 bases between them. The chain's CDR3 is CASSPVEAGSEAFF. The CDR3 nucleotides are TGTGCCAGCAGCCCGGTGGAGGCAGGGTCTGAAGCTTTCTTT.

The chain couples TRBV11-2 to TRBJ2-7; D is tentatively TRBD1 or TRBD2 (5 bases each). From germline, CDR1 is SGHAT and CDR2 FQNNGV. The CDR3 spans 14 residues. V was clipped by 5 bases and J by 0 bases, with 11 bases between them. The CDR3 DNA follows: TGTGCCAGCAGCGACGGGACCGGCTCCTACGAGCAGTACTTC. Its protein product is CASSDGTGSYEQYF. Complete variable domain (other parts from reference TRBV11-2 and TRBJ2-7): EAGVAQSPRYKIIEKRQSVAFWCNPISGHATLYWYQQILGQGPKLLIQFQNNGVVDDSQLPKDRFSAERLKGVDSTLKIQPAKLEDSAVYLCASSDGTGSYEQYFGPGTRLTVT.

This clonotype was counted many times. The gene calls are TRBV7-2 and TRBJ2-1; 8 positions match TRBD2. There are 15 residues in the CDR3. CDR1 and CDR2 from the germline V gene are SGHTA and FQGNSA. Unmatched junction bases numbered 5, after V lost 7 bases and J lost 0 bases. Written as DNA, the CDR3 is TGTGCCAGCAACGGACTAGCTAGCTCCTACAATGAGCAGTTCTTC. Translating it yields CASNGLASSYNEQFF.

This chain joins TRBV12-3 or TRBV12-4 and TRBJ1-1, with 8 bases that match TRBD1. The CDR3 spans 15 residues. Unmatched junction bases numbered 4, after V lost 3 bases and J lost 1 base. This CDR3 reads CASSFPGQGNTEAFF. In DNA, the CDR3 is TGTGCCAGCAGTTTCCCCGGACAGGGGAACACTGAAGCTTTCTTT.

The chain recombines TRBV27 with TRBJ1-2; D gene ambiguous. This CDR3 has 13 amino acids. The germline CDR1 and CDR2 sequences are MNHEY and SMNVEV (reference sequence). Trimming left V 5 bases short and J 4 bases short, with 11 bases between. In DNA form, the CDR3 reads TGTGCCAGCAGTCGGACGGCTAGCTATGGCTACACCTTC. Its protein is CASSRTASYGYTF.

The CDR3 nucleotides read TGTGCCACCAGTGACGGGGACCCCTATGAGCAGTTCTTC. Its protein product is CATSDGDPYEQFF. This rearrangement joins TRBV24-1 to TRBJ2-1, with D perhaps given as TRBD1 or TRBD2 (5 bases each). Per germline, CDR1 KGHDR and CDR2 SFDVKD. The germline V and J ends were trimmed by 4 bases and 8 bases, with 11 bases remaining between them. The CDR3 runs to 13 residues.

The J gene is TRBJ1-1, the V gene TRBV20-1; TRBD1 might be the D (6 bases). The CDR3 contains 14 residues. Germline CDR1 and CDR2: DFQATT and SNEGSKA (reference sequence). With 4 bases removed from V and 3 bases from J, the gap between germline ends came to 15 bases. In nucleotides, the CDR3 is TGCAGTGCTACAACAGGGCAACCCCACACTGAAGCTTTCTTT. As protein: CSATTGQPHTEAFF.

This clonotype was observed a handful of times. V usage is TRBV12-3 or TRBV12-4 and J usage is TRBJ1-4; D is uncertain. Trimming removed 5 bases from V and 8 bases from J, with 12 bases in between. The CDR3 sequence is 13 residues long. The CDR3 coding sequence is TGTGCCAGCAGTATACTTGACGGCGAAAAACTGTTTTTT. Protein product: CASSILDGEKLFF.

Concerning this clonotype: A read error is possible here, since a much larger clone lies one base away. The chain links TRBV29-1 to TRBJ2-4; 7 positions match TRBD2. The J call could be wrong; TRBJ2-7 is a better fit for the DNA end. CDR1 and CDR2 (germline): SQVTM, ANQGSEA. The CDR3 sequence is 13 residues long. Here the CDR3 reads CSVSGGRAYEQYF. DNA for the CDR3: TGCAGCGTGTCGGGCGGGAGAGCCTACGAGCAGTACTTC.

V is TRBV6-1 and J is TRBJ1-5; 8 nucleotides line up with TRBD1. The CDR3 loop spans 15 amino acids. V shed 5 bases, J shed 5 bases, and the junction held 8 bases outside the gene matches. Germline CDR1 reads MNHNS; CDR2 reads SASEGT. In nucleotides, the CDR3 is TGTGCCAGCAGTTCCTTGGACAGGGTTGATCAGCCCCAGCATTTT. This sequence encodes CASSSLDRVDQPQHF.

The chain joins TRBV4-1 to TRBJ2-7, with D perhaps TRBD1 (6 bases). Germline V CDR1 and CDR2: MGHRA, YSYEKL. V lost 0 bases and J lost 2, with 11 bases in between. The CDR3 sequence is 15 residues long. The CDR3 loop is CASSQDPGVPYEQYF. As DNA, the CDR3 is TGCGCCAGCAGCCAAGATCCAGGGGTACCCTACGAGCAGTACTTC.

CDR3 bases: TGTGCCAGCAGCGATAGAATCCGGACAGAAGTTAACTATGGCTACACCTTC. This sequence encodes CASSDRIRTEVNYGYTF. The chain has TRBV6-1 and TRBJ1-2, with D maybe TRBD1 (6 bases). V dropped 6 bases and J dropped 1 base, with 21 bases sitting between them. This CDR3 comprises 17 residues. Germline V CDR1 and CDR2: MNHNS, SASEGT.

CDR3 region: CASSADRPDTQYF. The CDR3 nucleotides read TGTGCCAGCAGCGCGGACAGACCAGATACGCAGTATTTT. The chain joins TRBV7-2 to TRBJ2-3; D is possibly TRBD1 (6 bases). This CDR3 comprises 13 residues. V was trimmed by 5 bases and J by 4 bases, leaving 10 bases between them. Germline V lookup: CDR1 SGHTA, CDR2 FQGNSA.

V usage is TRBV29-1 and J usage is TRBJ1-6, with D possibly TRBD1 on 6 matching bases. Germline CDR1 is SQVTM and CDR2 is ANQGSEA. This CDR3 has 14 amino acids. V gave up 4 bases and J gave up 10 bases, with 17 bases separating them. CDR3 sequence (DNA): TGCAGCGTTGGATCAGGGGATAACGCCTCACCCCTCCACTTT. Translation gives CSVGSGDNASPLHF.

Only a few counts were recorded for this clonotype. V is TRBV5-1 and J is TRBJ2-3, with 10 nucleotides matching TRBD2. The germline CDR1 and CDR2 sequences are SGHRS and YFSETQ. The CDR3 is 17 residues long. With V trimmed by 0 bases and J by 2 bases, 6 bases remained unmatched. The CDR3 region is CASSLVASGGVTDTQYF. In DNA form, the CDR3 reads TGCGCCAGCAGCTTGGTCGCTAGCGGGGGTGTCACAGATACGCAGTATTTT.

CDR3 nucleotides: TGCGCCAGCAGCCAAGTAAGGGTCGGGCTAGCGGACTACGAGCAGTACTTC. Encoded protein: CASSQVRVGLADYEQYF. This chain connects TRBV4-3 to TRBJ2-7, with 7 nucleotides matching TRBD2. The CDR3 loop spans 17 amino acids. The J segment lost 3 bases and the V segment lost 1 base, leaving 12 bases of the junction unmatched. CDR1 is LGHNA and CDR2 is YSLEER in the germline V gene.

The V call is TRBV21-1, the J call TRBJ1-6. TRBV21-1 is listed as a pseudogene. The CDR3 has 15 amino acids. The CDR3 here is CASRGVSSYNSPLHF. CDR3 in DNA: TGTGCCAGCAGAGGTGTGAGCTCCTATAATTCACCCCTCCACTTT.

V and J are TRBV7-2 and TRBJ2-7, with a possible D match to TRBD2 (6 bases). Trimming shortened V by 6 bases and J by 3 bases, and 18 bases separated the two germline ends. The germline V gene has CDR1 SGHTA and CDR2 FQGNSA. The CDR3 runs to 15 residues. The CDR3 region has the DNA TGTGCCAGCAGGACCCTGACGGGAGACCGCTACGAGCAGTACTTC. It codes for CASRTLTGDRYEQYF.

This clonotype was seen ten or more times. V gene TRBV29-1 combines with J gene TRBJ1-2; D gene unclear. Germline V gives CDR1 SQVTM, CDR2 ANQGSEA. Deletions cut 2 bases from V and 0 bases from J, with 10 bases between. This CDR3 contains 14 residues. The CDR3 DNA reads TGCAGCGTTGAAAACCCTGAAGCTAACTATGGCTACACCTTC. Translated: CSVENPEANYGYTF.

V is TRBV18 and J is TRBJ2-1; D gene uncertain. In germline, CDR1 is KGHSH, CDR2 LQKENI. Trimming pared 1 base from V and 0 bases from J, leaving 4 bases between. CDR3 length: 14 amino acids. The CDR3 DNA reads as TGTGCCAGCTCACCACTTAGCTCCTACAATGAGCAGTTCTTC. It specifies CASSPLSSYNEQFF.

This clonotype was seen only a few times. The CDR3 sequence: CASRTGGTEAFF. As DNA, the CDR3 is TGTGCCAGCAGGACAGGGGGGACTGAAGCTTTCTTT. The gene calls are TRBV6-5 and TRBJ1-1, with 9 bases aligning to TRBD1. Germline trimming cut 6 bases from V and 5 bases from J; bases unmatched to any gene: 1. Germline-derived CDR1 and CDR2 are MNHEY and SVGAGI. The CDR3 length is 12 residues.

The CDR3: CAITRDGGNTEAFF. CDR3 sequence (DNA): TGTGCCATCACCCGGGACGGAGGGAACACTGAAGCTTTCTTT. This chain uses TRBV10-3 with TRBJ1-1; TRBD1 is a possible D gene (5 bases). The CDR3 is 14 residues long. The V and J ends lost 7 bases and 1 base respectively, with 13 bases between them. Per the germline V gene, CDR1 is ENHRY and CDR2 is SYGVKD.

A note on this clonotype: A read error may explain this, as a much larger clone is one base away. The V gene is TRBV29-1, the J gene TRBJ2-3, with no clear D. With 4 bases removed from V and 0 bases from J, the gap between germline ends came to 17 bases. Per the germline V gene, CDR1 is SQVTM and CDR2 is ANQGSEA. The CDR3 has 16 amino acids. The CDR3 region has the DNA TGCAGCGTTGTGAAGGCTCCGCTCCGAAGCACAGATACGCAGTATTTT. Translated, it gives CSVVKAPLRSTDTQYF.